This TCR beta chain is from a study of read filtering for tumor transcriptome and immune sequencing. Study-level background: After DNase treatment, RNA was made into whole-transcriptome libraries. Findings of the study overall: Single-read clonotypes: roughly 86% of IR-seq clonotypes (around 3.5% of reads), more than 70% of RNA-seq clonotypes (44.6% of reads).

V dropped 3 bases and J dropped 2; count of bases not matched to a gene: 5. Germline lookup yields CDR1 KGHDR and CDR2 SFDVKD. CDR3 length equals 15 residues. This clonotype was seen only a few times. Its specificity is unknown. The library was built from 400 to 500 ng RNA with molecular barcoded adaptors for alpha/delta and beta/gamma chains. TCRdb redid the calling of the reads with MiXCR, one entry per CDR3 protein. The sample yields tens of thousands of distinct CDR3 sequences, approximately 22% seen once. The rearrangement links TRBV24-1 to TRBJ1-1; 7 bases line up with TRBD1. The TCR originated in a donor older than 35 with multiple myeloma. Source material: a population of CD138-negative cells sorted from bone marrow. CDR3 loop: CATSDARDSNTEAFF. The CDR3 nucleotides read TGTGCCACCAGTGATGCCCGGGACAGTAACACTGAAGCTTTCTTT.